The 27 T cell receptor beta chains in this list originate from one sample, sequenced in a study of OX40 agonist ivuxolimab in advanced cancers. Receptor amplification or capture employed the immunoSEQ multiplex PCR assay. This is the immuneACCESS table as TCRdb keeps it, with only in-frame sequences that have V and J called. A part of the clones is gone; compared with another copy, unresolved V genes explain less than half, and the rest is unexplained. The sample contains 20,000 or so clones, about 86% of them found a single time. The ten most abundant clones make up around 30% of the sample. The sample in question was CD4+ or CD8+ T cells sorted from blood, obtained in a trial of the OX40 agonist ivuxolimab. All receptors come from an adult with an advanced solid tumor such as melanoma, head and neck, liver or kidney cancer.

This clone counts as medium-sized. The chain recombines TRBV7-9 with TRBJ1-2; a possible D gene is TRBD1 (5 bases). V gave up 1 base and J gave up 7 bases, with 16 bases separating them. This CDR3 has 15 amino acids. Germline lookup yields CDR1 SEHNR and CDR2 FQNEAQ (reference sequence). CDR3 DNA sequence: TGTGCCAGCAGCTTAGAACAGGCTCACCGCGGTGGCTACACCTTC. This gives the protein CASSLEQAHRGGYTF.

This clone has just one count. As DNA, the CDR3 is TGTGCCAGCTCTCACCAGATCCCCGGGACTAGCAGGACAGATACGCAGTATTTT. Translation gives CASSHQIPGTSRTDTQYF. V is TRBV5-6 and J is TRBJ2-3; 9 positions match TRBD2. Germline CDR1 and CDR2: SGHDT and YYEEEE. The CDR3 extends over 18 amino acids. Unmatched junction bases numbered 18, after V lost 7 bases and J lost 3 bases. Drawing the rest from reference TRBV5-6 and TRBJ2-3, the complete variable domain is DAGVTQSPTHLIKTRGQQVTLRCSPKSGHDTVSWYQQALGQGPQFIFQYYEEEERQRGNFPDRFSGHQFPNYSSELNVNALLLGDSALYLCASSHQIPGTSRTDTQYFGPGTRLTVL.

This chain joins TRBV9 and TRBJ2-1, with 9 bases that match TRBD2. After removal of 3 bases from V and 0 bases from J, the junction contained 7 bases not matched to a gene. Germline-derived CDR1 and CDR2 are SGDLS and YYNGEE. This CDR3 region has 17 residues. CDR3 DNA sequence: TGTGCCAGCAGCGGCGGGAGGGATATTAGCTCCTACAATGAGCAGTTCTTC. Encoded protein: CASSGGRDISSYNEQFF.

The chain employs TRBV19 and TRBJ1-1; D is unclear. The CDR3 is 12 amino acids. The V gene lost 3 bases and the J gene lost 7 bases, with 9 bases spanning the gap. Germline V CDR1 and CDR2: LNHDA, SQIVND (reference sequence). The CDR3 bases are TGTGCCAGTAGTATTCCGGGTTTTGAAGCTTTCTTT. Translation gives CASSIPGFEAFF. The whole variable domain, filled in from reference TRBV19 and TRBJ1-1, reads DGGITQSPKYLFRKEGQNVTLSCEQNLNHDAMYWYRQDPGQGLRLIYYSQIVNDFQKGDIAEGYSVSREKKESFPLTVTSAQKNPTAFYLCASSIPGFEAFFGQGTRLTVV.

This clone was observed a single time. CDR3 sequence reads: CASSSVSDSAKNIQYF. The CDR3 DNA follows: TGTGCCAGCAGCTCAGTTTCCGATTCAGCCAAAAACATTCAGTACTTC. The chain is built from TRBV11-2 and TRBJ2-4, with D unresolved. Trimming removed 4 bases from V and 0 bases from J, with 13 bases in between. The CDR3 is made up of 16 amino acids. Looked up from germline, CDR1 is SGHAT and CDR2 is FQNNGV.

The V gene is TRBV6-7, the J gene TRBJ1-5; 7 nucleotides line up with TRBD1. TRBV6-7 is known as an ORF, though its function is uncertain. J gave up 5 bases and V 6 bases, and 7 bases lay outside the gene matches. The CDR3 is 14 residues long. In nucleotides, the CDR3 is TGTGCCAGCAGCATAGGACAGGACCATCAGCCCCAGCATTTT. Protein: CASSIGQDHQPQHF.

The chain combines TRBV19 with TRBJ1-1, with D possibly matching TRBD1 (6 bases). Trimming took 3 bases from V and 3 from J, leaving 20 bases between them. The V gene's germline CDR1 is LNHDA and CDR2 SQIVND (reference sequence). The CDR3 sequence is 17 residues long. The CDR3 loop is CASSIEGGRGSYTEAFF. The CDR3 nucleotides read TGTGCCAGTAGTATTGAGGGGGGCCGTGGGTCGTACACTGAAGCTTTCTTT. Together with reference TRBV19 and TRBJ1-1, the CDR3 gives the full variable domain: DGGITQSPKYLFRKEGQNVTLSCEQNLNHDAMYWYRQDPGQGLRLIYYSQIVNDFQKGDIAEGYSVSREKKESFPLTVTSAQKNPTAFYLCASSIEGGRGSYTEAFFGQGTRLTVV.

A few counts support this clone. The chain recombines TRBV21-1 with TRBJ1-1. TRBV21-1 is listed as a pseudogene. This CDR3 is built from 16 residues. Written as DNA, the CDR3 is TGTGCCAGCAGCAGGGAGAGGGGCCTTATGAACACTGAAGCTTTCTTT. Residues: CASSRERGLMNTEAFF.

The CDR3 bases are TGTGCCAGGGCTGAATTTGTATATAAGTACAATGAGCAGTTCTTC. Its protein product is CARAEFVYKYNEQFF. The chain joins TRBV6-5 to TRBJ2-1; D is ambiguous. The CDR3 is made up of 15 amino acids. Germline CDR1 and CDR2: MNHEY and SVGAGI. The V and J ends lost 9 bases and 4 bases respectively, with 19 bases between them.

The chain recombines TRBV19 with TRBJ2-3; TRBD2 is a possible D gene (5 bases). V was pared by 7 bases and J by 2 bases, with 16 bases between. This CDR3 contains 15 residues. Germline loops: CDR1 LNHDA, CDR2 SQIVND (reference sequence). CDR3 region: CASKFAEADTDTQYF. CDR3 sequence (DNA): TGTGCCAGTAAGTTTGCGGAGGCAGACACAGATACGCAGTATTTT. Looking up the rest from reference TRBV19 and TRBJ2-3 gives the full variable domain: DGGITQSPKYLFRKEGQNVTLSCEQNLNHDAMYWYRQDPGQGLRLIYYSQIVNDFQKGDIAEGYSVSREKKESFPLTVTSAQKNPTAFYLCASKFAEADTDTQYFGPGTRLTVL.

The CDR3 reads CASSSWDYPGELFF. The CDR3 DNA sequence: TGTGCCAGCAGCTCATGGGACTACCCCGGGGAGCTGTTTTTT. The chain uses TRBV11-2 and TRBJ2-2; 7 bases line up with TRBD2. The V gene's germline CDR1 is SGHAT and CDR2 FQNNGV. V lost 4 bases and J lost 6; bases outside the gene matches: 5. The CDR3 loop spans 14 amino acids. The entire variable domain, with the rest obtained from reference TRBV11-2 and TRBJ2-2, is as follows: EAGVAQSPRYKIIEKRQSVAFWCNPISGHATLYWYQQILGQGPKLLIQFQNNGVVDDSQLPKDRFSAERLKGVDSTLKIQPAKLEDSAVYLCASSSWDYPGELFFGEGSRLTVL.

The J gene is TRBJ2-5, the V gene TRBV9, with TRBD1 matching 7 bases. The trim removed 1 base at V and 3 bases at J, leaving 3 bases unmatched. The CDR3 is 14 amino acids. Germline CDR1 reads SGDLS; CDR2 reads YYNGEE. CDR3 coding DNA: TGTGCCAGCAGCGTAACCAGGGGGAAAGAGACCCAGTACTTC. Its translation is CASSVTRGKETQYF.

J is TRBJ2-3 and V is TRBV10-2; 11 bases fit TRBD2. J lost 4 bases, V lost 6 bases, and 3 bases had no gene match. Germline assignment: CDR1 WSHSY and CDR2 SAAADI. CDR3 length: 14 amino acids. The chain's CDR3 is CASRTSGRPDTQYF. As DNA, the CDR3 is TGCGCCAGCAGAACTAGCGGGAGACCAGATACGCAGTATTTT.

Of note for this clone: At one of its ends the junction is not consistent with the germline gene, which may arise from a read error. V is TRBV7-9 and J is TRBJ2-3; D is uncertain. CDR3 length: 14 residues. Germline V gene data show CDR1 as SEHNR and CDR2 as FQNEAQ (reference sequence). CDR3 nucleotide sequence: TGTGCCGGCAGCTCGGAATTACACACAGATACGCAGTATTTT. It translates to CAGSSELHTDTQYF.

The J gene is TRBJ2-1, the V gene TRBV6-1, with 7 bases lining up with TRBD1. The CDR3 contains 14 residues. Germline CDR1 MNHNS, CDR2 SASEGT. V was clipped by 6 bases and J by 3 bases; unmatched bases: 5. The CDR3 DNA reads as TGTGCCAGCAGCTTGACAGGGTTCTACAATGAGCAGTTCTTC. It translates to CASSLTGFYNEQFF.

CDR3 DNA sequence: TGTGCCAGCAGCCCGACCCTAAGCGGAACCGGGGAGCTGTTTTTT. It yields the protein CASSPTLSGTGELFF. The genes are TRBV9 and TRBJ2-2; a weak D match, TRBD2 (5 bases). The germline V and J ends were trimmed by 4 bases and 5 bases, with 15 bases remaining between them. CDR1 and CDR2 (germline): SGDLS, YYNGEE. The CDR3 consists of 15 residues.

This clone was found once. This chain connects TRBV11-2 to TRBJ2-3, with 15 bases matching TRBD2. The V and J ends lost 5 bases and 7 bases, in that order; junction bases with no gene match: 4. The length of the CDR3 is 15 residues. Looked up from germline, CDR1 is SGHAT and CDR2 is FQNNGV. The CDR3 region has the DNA TGTGCCAGCAGCAAGGGACTAGCGGGAGGAAATACGCAGTATTTT. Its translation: CASSKGLAGGNTQYF.

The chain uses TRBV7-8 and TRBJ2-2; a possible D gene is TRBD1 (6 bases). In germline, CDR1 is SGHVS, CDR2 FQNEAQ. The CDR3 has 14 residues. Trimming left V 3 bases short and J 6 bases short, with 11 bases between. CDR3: CASSFVGASGELFF. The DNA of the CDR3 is TGTGCCAGCAGCTTCGTGGGGGCCTCCGGGGAGCTGTTTTTT. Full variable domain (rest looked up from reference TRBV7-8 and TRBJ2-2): GAGVSQSPRYKVAKRGQDVALRCDPISGHVSLFWYQQALGQGPEFLTYFQNEAQLDKSGLPSDRFFAERPEGSVSTLKIQRTQQEDSAVYLCASSFVGASGELFFGEGSRLTVL.

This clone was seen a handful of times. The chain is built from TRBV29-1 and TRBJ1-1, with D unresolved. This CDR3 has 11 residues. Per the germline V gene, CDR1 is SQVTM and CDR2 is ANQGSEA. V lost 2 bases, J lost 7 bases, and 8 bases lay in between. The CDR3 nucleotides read TGCAGCGTTGAAACGGTTGATGAAGCTTTCTTT. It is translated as CSVETVDEAFF.

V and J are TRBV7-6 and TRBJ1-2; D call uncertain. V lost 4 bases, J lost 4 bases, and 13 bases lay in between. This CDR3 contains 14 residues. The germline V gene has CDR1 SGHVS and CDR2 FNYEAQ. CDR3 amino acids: CASSSFEARYGYTF. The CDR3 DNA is TGTGCCAGCAGCTCTTTCGAGGCGCGCTATGGCTACACCTTC.

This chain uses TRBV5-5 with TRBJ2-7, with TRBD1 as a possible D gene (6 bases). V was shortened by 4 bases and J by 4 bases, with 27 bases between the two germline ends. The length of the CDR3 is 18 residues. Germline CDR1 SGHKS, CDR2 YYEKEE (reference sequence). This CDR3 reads CASSETGFRGREVYEQYF. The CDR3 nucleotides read TGTGCCAGCAGCGAAACAGGGTTTCGGGGCCGTGAGGTGTACGAGCAGTACTTC.

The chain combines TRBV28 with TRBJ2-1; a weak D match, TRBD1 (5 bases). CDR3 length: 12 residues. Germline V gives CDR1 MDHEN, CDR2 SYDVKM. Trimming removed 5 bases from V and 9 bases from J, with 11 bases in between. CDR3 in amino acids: CASSLDSSEQFF. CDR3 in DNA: TGTGCCAGCAGTCTCGACAGTTCTGAGCAGTTCTTC.

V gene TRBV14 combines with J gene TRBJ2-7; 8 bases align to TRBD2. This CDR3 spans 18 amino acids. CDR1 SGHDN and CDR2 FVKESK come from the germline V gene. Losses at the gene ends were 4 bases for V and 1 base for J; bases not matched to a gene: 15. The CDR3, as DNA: TGTGCCAGCAGCCTCCACCGGCGTGGGGCGGGAGGTTCCTACGAGCAGTACTTC. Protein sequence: CASSLHRRGAGGSYEQYF.

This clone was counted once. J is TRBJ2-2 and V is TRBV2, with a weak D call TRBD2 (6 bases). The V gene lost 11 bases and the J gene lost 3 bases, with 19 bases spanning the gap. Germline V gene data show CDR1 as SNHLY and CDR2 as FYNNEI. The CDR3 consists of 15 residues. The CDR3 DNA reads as TGTGCCTTCCTTGGGGGAGGTTTCGACACCGGGGAGCTGTTTTTT. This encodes CAFLGGGFDTGELFF.

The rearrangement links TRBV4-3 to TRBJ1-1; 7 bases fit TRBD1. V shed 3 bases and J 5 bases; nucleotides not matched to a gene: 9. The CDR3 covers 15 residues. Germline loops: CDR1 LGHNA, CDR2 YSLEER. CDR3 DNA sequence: TGCGCCAGCAGCCAGGCCACGACAGGGTATACTGAAGCTTTCTTT. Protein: CASSQATTGYTEAFF.

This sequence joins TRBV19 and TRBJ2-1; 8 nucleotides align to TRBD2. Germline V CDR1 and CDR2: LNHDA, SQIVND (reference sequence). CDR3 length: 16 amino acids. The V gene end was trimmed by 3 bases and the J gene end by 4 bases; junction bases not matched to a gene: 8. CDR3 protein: CASSMHAGGSYNEQFF. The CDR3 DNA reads TGTGCCAGTAGTATGCACGCGGGAGGTTCTTACAATGAGCAGTTCTTC.

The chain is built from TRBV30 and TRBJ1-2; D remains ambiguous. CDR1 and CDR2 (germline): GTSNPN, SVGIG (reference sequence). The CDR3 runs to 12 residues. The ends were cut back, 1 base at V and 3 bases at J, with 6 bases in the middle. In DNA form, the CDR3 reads TGTGCCTGGAGTGCGGCGTACTATGGCTACACCTTC. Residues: CAWSAAYYGYTF.